This TCR beta chain came from a study of T cell repertoires in cytomegalovirus infection. General observations from the study: In two of eight donors, the top clonotype was HLA-C-restricted CMV-specific. Cumulative frequency of public TCR beta families picked out carriers of CMV plus the relevant HLA.

TCRdb passed the reads through MiXCR, listing each CDR3 protein once. The sample has roughly 920,000 distinct CDR3 sequences, roughly 30% seen once. This clonotype showed up just a few times. Its specificity is unknown. The source material was cultured CD8+ T cells from PBMCs, sampled from culture after CMV antigen stimulation. The clonotype comes from a human donor in good health (CMV status not recorded). Some clones in this sample may be carry-over from other donors' samples.

For the CDR3, the DNA is TGTGCCAGCAGCTTACCGGACAGATTGAACACTGAAGCTTTCTTT. This codes for CASSLPDRLNTEAFF. This sequence joins TRBV7-6 and TRBJ1-1; D perhaps matches TRBD1 (6 bases). CDR1 is SGHVS and CDR2 is FNYEAQ in the germline V gene. V lost 2 bases, J lost 0 bases, and 10 bases lay in between. The CDR3 is 15 amino acids. Filled out from reference TRBV7-6 and TRBJ1-1, the complete variable domain reads GAGVSQSPRYKVTKRGQDVALRCDPISGHVSLYWYRQALGQGPEFLTYFNYEAQQDKSGLPNDRFSAERPEGSISTLTIQRTEQRDSAMYRCASSLPDRLNTEAFFGQGTRLTVV.